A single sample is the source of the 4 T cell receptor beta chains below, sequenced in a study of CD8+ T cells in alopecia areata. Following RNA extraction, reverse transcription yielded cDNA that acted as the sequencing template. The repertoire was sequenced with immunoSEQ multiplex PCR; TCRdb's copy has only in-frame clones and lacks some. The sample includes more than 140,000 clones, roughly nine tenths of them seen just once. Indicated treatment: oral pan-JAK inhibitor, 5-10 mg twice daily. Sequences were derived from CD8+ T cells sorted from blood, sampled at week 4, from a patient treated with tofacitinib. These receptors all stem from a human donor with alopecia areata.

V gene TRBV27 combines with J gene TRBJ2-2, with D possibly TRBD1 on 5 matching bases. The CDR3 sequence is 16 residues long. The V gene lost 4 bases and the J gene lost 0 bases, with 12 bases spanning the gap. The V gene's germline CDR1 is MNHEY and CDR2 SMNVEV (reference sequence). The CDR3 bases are TGTGCCAGCAGTTCCACCCAGGGATCGAACACCGGGGAGCTGTTTTTT. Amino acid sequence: CASSSTQGSNTGELFF.

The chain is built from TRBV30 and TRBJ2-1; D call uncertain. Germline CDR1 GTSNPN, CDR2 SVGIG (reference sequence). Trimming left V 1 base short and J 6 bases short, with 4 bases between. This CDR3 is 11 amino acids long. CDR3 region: CAWSERNEQFF. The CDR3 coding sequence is TGTGCCTGGAGTGAGCGCAATGAGCAGTTCTTC.

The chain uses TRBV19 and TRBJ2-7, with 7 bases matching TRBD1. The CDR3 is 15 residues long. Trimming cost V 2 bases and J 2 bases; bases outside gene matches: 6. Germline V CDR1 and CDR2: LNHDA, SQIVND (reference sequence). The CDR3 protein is CASSIHTGQTYEQYF. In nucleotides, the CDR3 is TGTGCCAGTAGTATACACACGGGACAGACCTACGAGCAGTACTTC.

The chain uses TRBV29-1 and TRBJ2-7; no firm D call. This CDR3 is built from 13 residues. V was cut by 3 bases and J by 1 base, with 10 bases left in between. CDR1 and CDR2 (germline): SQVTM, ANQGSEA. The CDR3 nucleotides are TGCAGCGTTGAGGAAAAGGGATCCTACGAGCAGTACTTC. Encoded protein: CSVEEKGSYEQYF.